This T cell receptor (beta chain) was observed in a study of T cell repertoires in cytomegalovirus infection. Whole-study context: In public TCR beta signatures, there were indications of both CMV infection and matching HLA type.

This clonotype came up many times. Its antigen is not known. Study results and limitations: The study found HLA-C-restricted CMV-specific TCR beta clonotypes dominating the ex vivo response. Using cumulative public TCR beta family frequency, the authors identified those who carried CMV together with the relevant HLA.

V gave up 5 bases and J gave up 0 bases, with 10 bases separating them. The CDR3 is made up of 15 amino acids. Per germline, CDR1 SEHNR and CDR2 FQNEAQ (reference sequence). In TCRdb, the reads were re-called with MiXCR into one record per CDR3 protein. Of 200,000 to 250,000 distinct CDR3 sequences in the sample, approximately 22% are singletons; the top ten hold around a sixth. The TCR sequence derives from a human donor in good health (CMV status not recorded). Some clones in this sample may be carry-over from other donors' samples. Sequenced: CD8+ T cells from PBMCs. The chain combines TRBV7-9 with TRBJ1-4; D is perhaps TRBD1 (5 bases). CDR3 residues: CASSPRGATNEKLFF. In DNA, the CDR3 is TGTGCCAGCAGCCCGAGGGGAGCAACTAATGAAAAACTGTTTTTT.